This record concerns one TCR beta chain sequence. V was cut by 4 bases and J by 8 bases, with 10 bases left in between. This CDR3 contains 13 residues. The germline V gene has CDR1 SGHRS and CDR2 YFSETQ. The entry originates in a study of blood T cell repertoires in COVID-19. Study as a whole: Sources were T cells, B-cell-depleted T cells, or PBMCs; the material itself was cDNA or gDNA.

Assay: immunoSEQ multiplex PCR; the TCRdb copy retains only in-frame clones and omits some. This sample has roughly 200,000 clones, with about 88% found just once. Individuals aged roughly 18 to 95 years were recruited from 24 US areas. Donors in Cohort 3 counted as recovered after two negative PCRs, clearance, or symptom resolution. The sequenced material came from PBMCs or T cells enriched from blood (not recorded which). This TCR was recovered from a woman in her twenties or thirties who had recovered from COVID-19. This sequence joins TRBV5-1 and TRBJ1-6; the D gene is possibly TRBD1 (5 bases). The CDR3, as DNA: TGCGCCAGCAGCGCCGGGGGTGATTCACCCCTCCACTTT. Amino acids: CASSAGGDSPLHF.